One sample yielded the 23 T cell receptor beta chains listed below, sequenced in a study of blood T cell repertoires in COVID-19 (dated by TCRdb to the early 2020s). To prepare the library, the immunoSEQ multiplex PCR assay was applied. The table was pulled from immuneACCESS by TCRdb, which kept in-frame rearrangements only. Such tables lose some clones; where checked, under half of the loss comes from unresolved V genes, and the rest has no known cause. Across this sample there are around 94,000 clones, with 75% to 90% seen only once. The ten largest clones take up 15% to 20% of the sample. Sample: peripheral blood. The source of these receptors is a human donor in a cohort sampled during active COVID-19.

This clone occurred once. Here the CDR3 DNA reads TGTGCCAGCAAAGTCGAAGGGGGCAATCAGCCCCAGCATTTT. This translates into CASKVEGGNQPQHF. V gene TRBV2 combines with J gene TRBJ1-5; TRBD1 might be the D (5 bases). Trimming removed 7 bases at V and 2 bases at J, with 12 bases between. The CDR3 is 14 amino acids. In germline, CDR1 is SNHLY, CDR2 FYNNEI.

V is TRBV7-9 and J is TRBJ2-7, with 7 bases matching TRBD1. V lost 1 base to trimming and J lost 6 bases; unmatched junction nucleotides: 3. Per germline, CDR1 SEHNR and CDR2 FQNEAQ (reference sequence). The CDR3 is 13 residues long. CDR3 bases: TGTGCCAGCAGCTTAGGGGCAGGGGGCGAGCAGTACTTC. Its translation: CASSLGAGGEQYF.

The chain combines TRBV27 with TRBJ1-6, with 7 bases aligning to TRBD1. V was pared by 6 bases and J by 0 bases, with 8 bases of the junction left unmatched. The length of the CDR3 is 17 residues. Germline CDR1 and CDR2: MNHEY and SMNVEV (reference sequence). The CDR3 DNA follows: TGTGCCAGCAGCTTTTCAGGGGGAAGCTCCTATAATTCACCCCTCCACTTT. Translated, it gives CASSFSGGSSYNSPLHF.

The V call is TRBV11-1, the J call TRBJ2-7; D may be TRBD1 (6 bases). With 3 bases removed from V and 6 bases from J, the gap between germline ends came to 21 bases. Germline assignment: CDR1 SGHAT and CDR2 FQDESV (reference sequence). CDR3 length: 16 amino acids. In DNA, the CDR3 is TGTGCCAGCAGCTTCCTACCAACCGGGACACTAGGCGAGCAGTACTTC. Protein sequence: CASSFLPTGTLGEQYF. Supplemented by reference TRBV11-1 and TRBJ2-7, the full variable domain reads EAEVAQSPRYKITEKSQAVAFWCDPISGHATLYWYRQILGQGPELLVQFQDESVVDDSQLPKDRFSAERLKGVDSTLKIQPAELGDSAMYLCASSFLPTGTLGEQYFGPGTRLTVT.

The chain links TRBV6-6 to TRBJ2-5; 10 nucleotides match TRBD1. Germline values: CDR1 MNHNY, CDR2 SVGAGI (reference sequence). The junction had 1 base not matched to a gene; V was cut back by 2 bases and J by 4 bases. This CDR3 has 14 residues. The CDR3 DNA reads TGTGCCAGCAGTTACGGGGACAGGGGAGAGACCCAGTACTTC. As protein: CASSYGDRGETQYF.

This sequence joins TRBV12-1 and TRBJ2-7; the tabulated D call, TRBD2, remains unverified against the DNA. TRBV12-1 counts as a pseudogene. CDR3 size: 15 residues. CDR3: CASSLLAGGPYEQYF. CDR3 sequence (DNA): TGTGCCAGCAGCTTGTTAGCGGGAGGGCCGTACGAGCAGTACTTC.

The CDR3 DNA sequence: TGTGCCAGTAGTCAACAGAACACCGGGGAGCTGTTTTTT. Translating it yields CASSQQNTGELFF. The chain links TRBV19 to TRBJ2-2; D gene uncertain. The germline V gene encodes CDR1 LNHDA and CDR2 SQIVND (reference sequence). The CDR3 length is 13 residues. Trimming stripped 5 bases from V and 1 base from J, with 5 bases between.

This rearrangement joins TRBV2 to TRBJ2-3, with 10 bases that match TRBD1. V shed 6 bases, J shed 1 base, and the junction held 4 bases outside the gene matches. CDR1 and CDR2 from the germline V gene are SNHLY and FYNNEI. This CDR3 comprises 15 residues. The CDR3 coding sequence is TGTGCCAGCAGGATAGACAGGGGGCGCACAGATACGCAGTATTTT. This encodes CASRIDRGRTDTQYF.

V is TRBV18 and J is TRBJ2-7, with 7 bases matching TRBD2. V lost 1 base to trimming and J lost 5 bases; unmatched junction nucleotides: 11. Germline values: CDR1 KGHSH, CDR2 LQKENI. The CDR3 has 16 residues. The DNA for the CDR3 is TGTGCCAGCTCACCACTCCCGGGAGGACGTTCCAACGAGCAGTACTTC. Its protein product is CASSPLPGGRSNEQYF.

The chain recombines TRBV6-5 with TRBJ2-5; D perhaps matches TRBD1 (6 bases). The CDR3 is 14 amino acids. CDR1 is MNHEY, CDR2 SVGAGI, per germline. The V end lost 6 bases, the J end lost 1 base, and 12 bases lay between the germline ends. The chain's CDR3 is CASRFDRTQETQYF. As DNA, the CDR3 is TGTGCCAGCAGGTTTGACAGGACCCAAGAGACCCAGTACTTC.

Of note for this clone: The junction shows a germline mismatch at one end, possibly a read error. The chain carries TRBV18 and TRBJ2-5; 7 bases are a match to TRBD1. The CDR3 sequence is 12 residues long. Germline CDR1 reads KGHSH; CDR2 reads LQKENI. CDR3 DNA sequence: TGTGCCAGCTCAGGCCAGACAGGGACCGAGTACTTC. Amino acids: CASSGQTGTEYF. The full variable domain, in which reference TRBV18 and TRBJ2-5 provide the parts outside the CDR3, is NAGVMQNPRHLVRRRGQEARLRCSPMKGHSHVYWYRQLPEEGLKFMVYLQKENIIDESGMPKERFSAEFPKEGPSILRIQQVVRGDSAAYFCASSGQTGTEYFGPGTRLLVL.

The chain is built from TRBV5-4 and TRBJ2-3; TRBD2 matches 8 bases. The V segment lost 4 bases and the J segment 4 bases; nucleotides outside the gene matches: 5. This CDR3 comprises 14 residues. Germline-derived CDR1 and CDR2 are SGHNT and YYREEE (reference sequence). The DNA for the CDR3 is TGTGCCAGCAGCCCCGGGACTAGTCCAGATACGCAGTATTTT. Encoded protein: CASSPGTSPDTQYF.

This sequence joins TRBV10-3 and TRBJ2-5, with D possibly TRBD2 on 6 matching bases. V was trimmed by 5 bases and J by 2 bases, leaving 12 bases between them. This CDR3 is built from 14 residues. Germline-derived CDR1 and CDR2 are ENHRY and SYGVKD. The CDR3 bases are TGTGCCATCAGTTCGGGACTGTATCAAGAGACCCAGTACTTC. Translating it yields CAISSGLYQETQYF.

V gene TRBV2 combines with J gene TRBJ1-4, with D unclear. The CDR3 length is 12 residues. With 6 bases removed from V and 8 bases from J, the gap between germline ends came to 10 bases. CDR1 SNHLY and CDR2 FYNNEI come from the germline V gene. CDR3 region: CASRGDTEKLFF. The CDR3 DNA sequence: TGTGCCAGCAGGGGTGACACCGAAAAACTGTTTTTT.

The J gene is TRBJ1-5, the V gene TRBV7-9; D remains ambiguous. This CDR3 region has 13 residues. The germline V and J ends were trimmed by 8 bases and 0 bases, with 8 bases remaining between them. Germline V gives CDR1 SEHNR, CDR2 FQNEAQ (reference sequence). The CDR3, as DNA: TGTGCCAGCGGTGAAGCTAGCAATCAGCCCCAGCATTTT. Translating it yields CASGEASNQPQHF.

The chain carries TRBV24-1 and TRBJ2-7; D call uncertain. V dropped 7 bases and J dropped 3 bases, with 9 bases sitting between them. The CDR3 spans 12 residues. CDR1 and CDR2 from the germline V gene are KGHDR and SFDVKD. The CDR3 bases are TGTGCCACCAGCCCCGACAACTACGAGCAGTACTTC. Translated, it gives CATSPDNYEQYF.

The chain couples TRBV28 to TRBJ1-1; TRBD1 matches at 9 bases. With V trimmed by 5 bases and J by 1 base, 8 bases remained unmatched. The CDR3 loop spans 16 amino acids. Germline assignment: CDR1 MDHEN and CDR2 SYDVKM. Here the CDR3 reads CASSPFGTGKNTEAFF. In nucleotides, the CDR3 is TGTGCCAGCAGTCCTTTTGGGACAGGGAAGAACACTGAAGCTTTCTTT.

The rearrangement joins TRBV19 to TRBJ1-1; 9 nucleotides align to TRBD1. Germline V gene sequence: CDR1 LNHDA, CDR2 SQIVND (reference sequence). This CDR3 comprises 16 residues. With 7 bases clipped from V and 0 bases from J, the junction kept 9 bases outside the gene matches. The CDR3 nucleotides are TGTGCCAGTACTACGATGGACAGGGGATTGAACACTGAAGCTTTCTTT. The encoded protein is CASTTMDRGLNTEAFF.

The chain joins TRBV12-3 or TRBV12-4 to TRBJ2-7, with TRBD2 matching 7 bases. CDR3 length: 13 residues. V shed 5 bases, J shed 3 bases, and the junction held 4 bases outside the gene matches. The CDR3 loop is CASSPTSDYEQYF. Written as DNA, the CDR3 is TGTGCCAGCAGTCCAACTAGCGACTACGAGCAGTACTTC.

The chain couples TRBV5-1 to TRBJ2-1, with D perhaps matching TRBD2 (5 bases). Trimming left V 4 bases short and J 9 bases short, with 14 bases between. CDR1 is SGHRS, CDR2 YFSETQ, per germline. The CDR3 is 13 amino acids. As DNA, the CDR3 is TGCGCCAGCAGCGAGGGTGACCTAACTGAGCAGTTCTTC. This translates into CASSEGDLTEQFF.

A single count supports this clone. CDR3 nucleotide sequence: TGTGCCAGCAGGGGGCTCCCGAACGGGGAGCTGTTTTTT. Protein: CASRGLPNGELFF. The rearrangement uses TRBV3-1 (or the pseudogene TRBV3-2) and TRBJ2-2; a possible D gene is TRBD1 (5 bases). V was pared by 6 bases and J by 7 bases, with 12 bases between. The CDR3 totals 13 residues. Germline lookup yields CDR1 LGHDT and CDR2 YNNKEL (reference sequence).

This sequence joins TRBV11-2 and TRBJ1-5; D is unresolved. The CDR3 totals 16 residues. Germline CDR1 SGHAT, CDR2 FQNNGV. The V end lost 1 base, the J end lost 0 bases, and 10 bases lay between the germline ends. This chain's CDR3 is CASSLGANYSNQPQHF. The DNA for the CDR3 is TGTGCCAGCAGCTTAGGGGCAAATTATAGCAATCAGCCCCAGCATTTT.

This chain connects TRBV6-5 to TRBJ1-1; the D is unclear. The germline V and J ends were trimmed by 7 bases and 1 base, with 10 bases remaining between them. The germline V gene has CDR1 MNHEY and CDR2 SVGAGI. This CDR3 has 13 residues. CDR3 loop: CASKPGQNTEAFF. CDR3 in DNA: TGTGCCAGCAAACCAGGCCAGAACACTGAAGCTTTCTTT.